The 15 T cell receptor beta chains below were found in one sample sequenced in a study of T cell responses to AZD1222 COVID-19 vaccine (dated by TCRdb to the early 2020s). Libraries were made using the immunoSEQ multiplex PCR assay. The table was pulled from immuneACCESS by TCRdb, which kept in-frame rearrangements only. Such tables lose some clones; where checked, under half of the loss comes from unresolved V genes, and the rest has no known cause. This sample is represented by 120,000 or so clones; around 84% of them were singletons. The ten largest clones add up to about 7.4% of the sample. The time point label, as the study defines it: baseline before first vaccination. Sequences were derived from peripheral blood, sampled on day 0 of AZD1222 vaccination. The receptors stem from an adult in good health.

J is TRBJ2-5 and V is TRBV12-5; D gene uncertain. This CDR3 comprises 14 residues. In germline, CDR1 is LGHNT, CDR2 FRNRAP. V lost 5 bases, J lost 3 bases, and 13 bases lay in between. CDR3 loop: CASGPPGYEETQYF. The CDR3 region has the DNA TGTGCTAGTGGTCCGCCGGGTTATGAAGAGACCCAGTACTTC.

The genes are TRBV28 and TRBJ1-1; the D gene is possibly TRBD1 (6 bases). The germline gives CDR1 MDHEN, CDR2 SYDVKM. The CDR3 runs to 15 residues. V lost 5 bases and J 2 bases, leaving 15 bases between the germline ends. CDR3 nucleotides: TGTGCCAGCAGTCCCGTCCGGGGGCAAAACACTGAAGCTTTCTTT. The encoded protein is CASSPVRGQNTEAFF.

The J gene is TRBJ2-7, the V gene TRBV28; D unresolved. The CDR3 spans 13 residues. The ends were cut back, 3 bases at V and 2 bases at J, with 8 bases in the middle. Germline CDR1 MDHEN, CDR2 SYDVKM. The CDR3 protein is CASSLSGTYEQYF. In DNA form, the CDR3 reads TGTGCCAGCAGTTTGTCTGGGACCTACGAGCAGTACTTC.

The rearrangement links TRBV4-1 to TRBJ2-6; the match to TRBD2 covers 7 bases. The CDR3 length is 17 residues. J lost 1 base, V lost 0 bases, and 3 bases had no gene match. Germline V gene lookup returns CDR1 MGHRA and CDR2 YSYEKL. CDR3 sequence reads: CASSQEGRGSGANVLTF. DNA for the CDR3: TGCGCCAGCAGCCAAGAGGGGAGGGGATCTGGGGCCAACGTCCTGACTTTC.

The chain links TRBV28 to TRBJ2-3; D unclear. This CDR3 contains 12 residues. Trimming shortened V by 8 bases and J by 4 bases, and 10 bases separated the two germline ends. The germline V gene encodes CDR1 MDHEN and CDR2 SYDVKM. The CDR3 sequence is CASLSTSDTQYF. The CDR3, as DNA: TGTGCCAGCCTTTCAACGTCAGATACGCAGTATTTT.

The gene calls are TRBV7-2 and TRBJ2-5; possibly TRBD2 for D (5 bases). Trimming took off 0 bases at V and 5 bases at J, with 16 bases between the two ends. The CDR3 runs to 16 residues. Germline CDR1 reads SGHTA; CDR2 reads FQGNSA. DNA for the CDR3: TGTGCCAGCAGCTTAGCTCTCGGGAATCCCTACGAGACCCAGTACTTC. Translation gives CASSLALGNPYETQYF.

The chain is built from TRBV4-2 and TRBJ2-2, with TRBD2 matching over 10 bases. The ends lost 0 bases at V and 6 bases at J; junction bases unmatched: 1. The CDR3 has 15 amino acids. From germline, CDR1 is LGHNA and CDR2 YNFKEQ. CDR3 sequence: CASSQEGLASGELFF. In nucleotides, the CDR3 is TGTGCCAGCAGCCAAGAGGGACTAGCGTCCGGGGAGCTGTTTTTT.

This clone was recorded only once. The rearrangement uses TRBV21-1 and TRBJ2-1; no check of the table's D call, TRBD2, against the DNA was made. TRBV21-1 is marked as a pseudogene. The CDR3 totals 13 residues. The CDR3 loop reads CASSRKPRNEQFF. The CDR3 coding sequence is TGTGCCAGCAGCCGAAAACCGCGAAATGAGCAGTTCTTC.

This sequence joins TRBV4-3 and TRBJ2-1; perhaps TRBD2 as D (6 bases). The CDR3 is made up of 15 amino acids. V was pared by 3 bases and J by 5 bases, with 14 bases between. The germline CDR1 and CDR2 sequences are LGHNA and YSLEER. CDR3 region: CASSQDGRLNNEQFF. The CDR3 DNA follows: TGCGCCAGCAGCCAGGACGGGAGACTTAACAATGAGCAGTTCTTC.

This sequence joins TRBV2 and TRBJ1-1; D is ambiguous. The germline V and J ends were trimmed by 5 bases and 8 bases, with 12 bases remaining between them. The CDR3 sequence is 12 residues long. The germline V gene has CDR1 SNHLY and CDR2 FYNNEI. The DNA of the CDR3 is TGTGCCAGCAGTATACGGGTCACAGAAGCTTTCTTT. This gives the protein CASSIRVTEAFF.

The chain uses TRBV6-5 and TRBJ2-2; no firm D call. The germline V gene encodes CDR1 MNHEY and CDR2 SVGAGI. V was shortened by 5 bases and J by 4 bases, with 14 bases between the two germline ends. The CDR3 length is 15 residues. CDR3 sequence: CASSRLTSGTGELFF. As DNA, the CDR3 is TGTGCCAGCAGTAGGTTGACGTCGGGCACCGGGGAGCTGTTTTTT.

The chain is built from TRBV10-2 and TRBJ1-2, with a tentative D call TRBD1 (5 bases). Germline values: CDR1 WSHSY, CDR2 SAAADI. Trimming took off 2 bases at V and 1 base at J, with 11 bases between the two ends. This CDR3 contains 15 residues. The CDR3 coding sequence is TGCGCCAGCAGTGAGGAGGGGTTCTATAACTATGGCTACACCTTC. It encodes CASSEEGFYNYGYTF.

This clone was seen a handful of times. Within the sample, other DNA sequences also encode this same CDR3. The chain recombines TRBV18 with TRBJ1-2; D gene uncertain. Trimming cost V 3 bases and J 4 bases, with 12 bases left between them. Looked up from germline, CDR1 is KGHSH and CDR2 is LQKENI. This CDR3 spans 14 amino acids. CDR3 in DNA: TGTGCCAGCTCACCCCCAGGAACGGGCTATGGCTACACCTTC. It specifies CASSPPGTGYGYTF.

The V and J genes are TRBV5-6 and TRBJ1-4; maybe TRBD1 (5 bases). The CDR3 consists of 15 residues. Germline CDR1 is SGHDT and CDR2 is YYEEEE. Trimming shortened V by 4 bases and J by 7 bases, and 17 bases separated the two germline ends. This CDR3 reads CASSLGAGSGEKLFF. The CDR3 region has the DNA TGTGCCAGCAGCCTCGGGGCAGGGAGTGGTGAAAAACTGTTTTTT.

The chain combines TRBV19 with TRBJ1-5; D unclear. This CDR3 is built from 11 residues. Germline CDR1 is LNHDA and CDR2 is SQIVND (reference sequence). Trimming removed 7 bases from V and 11 bases from J, with 12 bases in between. CDR3 loop: CASTNPGTQHF. CDR3 DNA sequence: TGTGCCAGTACCAACCCGGGGACCCAGCATTTT.